This T cell receptor beta chain is from a study of OX40 agonist ivuxolimab in advanced cancers. The protocol was immunoSEQ multiplex PCR, while the TCRdb copy is restricted to in-frame clones and leaves out a portion. The profile shows tens of thousands of clones, approximately 86% of them singletons. The V end was cut by 0 bases, the J end by 0 bases, with 11 bases between. Germline V CDR1 and CDR2: SGDLS, YYNGEE. This CDR3 has 16 amino acids. The receptor was derived from an adult with an advanced solid tumor such as melanoma, head and neck, liver or kidney cancer. The source was CD4+ or CD8+ T cells sorted from blood, collected in a trial of the OX40 agonist ivuxolimab. The V gene is TRBV9, the J gene TRBJ2-3, with D unresolved. The CDR3 DNA reads as TGTGCCAGCAGCGTAGGCCCTGGTATGAGCACAGATACGCAGTATTTT. This gives the protein CASSVGPGMSTDTQYF.